The 20 T cell receptor beta chains reported below all come from one sample, sequenced in a study of identical twins. TCRdb re-called the 5' RACE reads through MiXCR, storing one row per CDR3 protein. This sample yields 260,000 or so distinct CDR3 sequences, of which about 7.5% are seen a single time; under 6.5% belongs to the top ten. The same sample was also studied in work on yellow fever vaccine responses in identical twins.

What was sequenced was CD8+ T cells sorted from blood. Receptor source: a woman under 30 in good health.

This clonotype was observed many times. This chain links TRBV11-3 with TRBJ2-1; D gene uncertain. Trimming took off 5 bases at V and 9 bases at J, with 8 bases between the two ends. CDR1 is SGHNT and CDR2 is YENEEA in the germline V gene. This CDR3 region has 11 residues. CDR3 nucleotide sequence: TGTGCCAGCAGCCTATCCCCTGAGCAGTTCTTC. It translates to CASSLSPEQFF.

In its sample, this clonotype was seen many times. CDR3 nucleotides: TGTGCCAGCAGCTTCGGACAGAACACTGAAGCTTTCTTT. As protein: CASSFGQNTEAFF. V is TRBV5-5 and J is TRBJ1-1; maybe TRBD1 (5 bases). This CDR3 is 13 amino acids long. CDR1 and CDR2 (germline): SGHKS, YYEKEE (reference sequence). Trimming removed 2 bases at V and 1 base at J, with 6 bases between.

Many counts were recorded for this clonotype. The rearrangement links TRBV6-2 or TRBV6-3 to TRBJ2-1; no clear D. This CDR3 spans 17 amino acids. The germline CDR1 and CDR2 sequences are MNHEY and SVGEGT. Trimming cost V 2 bases and J 0 bases, with 14 bases left between them. The CDR3 spells CASSYRGSSSSYNEQFF. CDR3 bases: TGTGCCAGCAGTTACCGTGGTAGCTCCAGCTCCTACAATGAGCAGTTCTTC.

The chain combines TRBV12-3 or TRBV12-4 with TRBJ1-2; D is perhaps TRBD1 (5 bases). Trimming took off 3 bases at V and 6 bases at J, with 17 bases between the two ends. This CDR3 has 15 residues. The CDR3 reads CASSLGGGGFDGYTF. The CDR3 bases are TGTGCCAGCAGTTTGGGTGGGGGGGGGTTTGATGGCTACACCTTC.

This clonotype was counted at least ten times. V gene TRBV6-1 combines with J gene TRBJ2-1, with D possibly TRBD1 on 5 matching bases. V lost 5 bases to trimming and J lost 0 bases, with 11 bases between them. There are 15 residues in the CDR3. Germline V gene lookup returns CDR1 MNHNS and CDR2 SASEGT. CDR3 amino acids: CASSPDTSSYNEQFF. As DNA, the CDR3 is TGTGCCAGCAGTCCGGACACGAGCTCCTACAATGAGCAGTTCTTC.

There are many counts of this clonotype. This sequence joins TRBV28 and TRBJ1-6; D gene unclear. Germline assignment: CDR1 MDHEN and CDR2 SYDVKM. Deletions cut 2 bases from V and 6 bases from J, with 11 bases between. This CDR3 has 15 residues. CDR3 loop: CASSLEAGGNSPLHF. The DNA for the CDR3 is TGTGCCAGCAGTTTAGAGGCAGGCGGTAATTCACCCCTCCACTTT.

This clonotype was observed a handful of times. The V call is TRBV11-3, the J call TRBJ2-7; possibly TRBD2 for D (5 bases). Between the trimmed V and J ends, which lost 1 base and 4 bases, there was a span of 17 bases. Germline CDR1 is SGHNT and CDR2 is YENEEA. This CDR3 region has 16 residues. Here the CDR3 reads CASSLVGEGFVYEQYF. CDR3 bases: TGTGCCAGCAGCTTAGTAGGTGAGGGATTCGTTTACGAGCAGTACTTC.

The rearrangement links TRBV27 to TRBJ2-1; D remains unclear. Germline CDR1 is MNHEY and CDR2 is SMNVEV (reference sequence). V lost 2 bases to trimming and J lost 0 bases, with 8 bases between them. This CDR3 is built from 15 residues. The CDR3: CASSLVRYSYNEQFF. The CDR3 bases are TGTGCCAGCAGTTTAGTCCGTTACTCCTACAATGAGCAGTTCTTC.

This clonotype was seen repeatedly, ten times or more. This sequence joins TRBV5-1 and TRBJ1-1, with D hard to call. CDR1 is SGHRS, CDR2 YFSETQ, per germline. The V end was cut by 2 bases, the J end by 0 bases, with 17 bases between. The CDR3 has 17 amino acids. CDR3 in amino acids: CASSLTTQQRMNTEAFF. CDR3 DNA sequence: TGCGCCAGCAGCTTAACGACCCAACAAAGGATGAACACTGAAGCTTTCTTT.

This clonotype was observed many times. This chain connects TRBV6-5 to TRBJ2-3; 8 bases are shared with TRBD2. Germline CDR1 is MNHEY and CDR2 is SVGAGI. The V segment lost 2 bases and the J segment 3 bases; nucleotides outside the gene matches: 10. The CDR3 length is 17 residues. The DNA of the CDR3 is TGTGCCAGCAGTTACGGTGTCCGCGGGGGGAGGACAGATACGCAGTATTTT. Amino acids: CASSYGVRGGRTDTQYF.

This clonotype was found many times. This chain connects TRBV29-1 to TRBJ2-5; possibly TRBD2 for D (5 bases). V lost 4 bases and J lost 5, with 11 bases in between. This CDR3 is 12 amino acids long. Germline lookup yields CDR1 SQVTM and CDR2 ANQGSEA. The CDR3 here is CSVVATGETQYF. As DNA, the CDR3 is TGCAGCGTTGTGGCCACGGGGGAGACCCAGTACTTC.

V and J are TRBV7-9 and TRBJ2-7; maybe TRBD1 (6 bases). The CDR3 is 13 amino acids. Trimming took off 4 bases at V and 3 bases at J, with 10 bases between the two ends. Germline V gene data show CDR1 as SEHNR and CDR2 as FQNEAQ (reference sequence). The CDR3 sequence is CASSSGHDYEQYV. The CDR3 nucleotides read TGTGCCAGCAGCTCGGGACACGACTACGAGCAGTACGTC.

The sample holds many counts of this clonotype. The CDR3 bases are TGTGCCAGCAGCGTAGCCAGGGTAGGAGAGACCCAGTACTTC. This encodes CASSVARVGETQYF. The V and J genes are TRBV9 and TRBJ2-5; a possible D gene is TRBD1 (5 bases). Looked up from germline, CDR1 is SGDLS and CDR2 is YYNGEE. Trimming stripped 0 bases from V and 4 bases from J, with 10 bases between. The CDR3 is 14 amino acids.

This clonotype has ten or more counts. V is TRBV27 and J is TRBJ2-3, with D perhaps matching TRBD1 or TRBD2 (5 bases each). The CDR3 spans 14 residues. V was cut by 3 bases and J by 2 bases, with 9 bases left in between. Per germline, CDR1 MNHEY and CDR2 SMNVEV (reference sequence). The CDR3 bases are TGTGCCAGCAGTTTGGTGGGGACCACAGATACGCAGTATTTT. As protein: CASSLVGTTDTQYF.

As concerns this clonotype: A much more abundant neighbour one base away suggests this may be a read error. The chain combines TRBV7-6 with TRBJ2-1; D possibly corresponds to TRBD2 (6 bases). Looked up from germline, CDR1 is SGHVS and CDR2 is FNYEAQ. This CDR3 region has 14 residues. DNA for the CDR3: TGTGCCAGCAGCTTAACGAGGGAGGTCAATGTGCAGTTCTTC. Protein sequence: CASSLTREVNVQFF. Full variable domain (outside the CDR3, taken from reference TRBV7-6 and TRBJ2-1): GAGVSQSPRYKVTKRGQDVALRCDPISGHVSLYWYRQALGQGPEFLTYFNYEAQQDKSGLPNDRFSAERPEGSISTLTIQRTEQRDSAMYRCASSLTREVNVQFFGPGTRLTVL.

The table lists this clonotype with many counts. CDR3 loop: CASSLTSTDTQYF. CDR3 sequence (DNA): TGTGCCAGCAGTTTAACTAGCACAGATACGCAGTATTTT. The chain links TRBV27 to TRBJ2-3; D gene unclear. The CDR3 consists of 13 residues. Trimming removed 2 bases at V and 0 bases at J, with 3 bases between. Germline V gene lookup returns CDR1 MNHEY and CDR2 SMNVEV (reference sequence).

This clonotype was counted ten times or more. This sequence joins TRBV11-2 and TRBJ2-2; 9 bases are a match to TRBD1. CDR1 is SGHAT and CDR2 is FQNNGV in the germline V gene. This CDR3 spans 19 amino acids. The V segment lost 5 bases and the J segment 5 bases; nucleotides outside the gene matches: 18. The CDR3 DNA sequence: TGTGCCAGCAGCCTCAATCTACTCCGGGACAGGGTGACAACCGGGGAGCTGTTTTTT. It specifies CASSLNLLRDRVTTGELFF.

This clonotype was found many times. The chain links TRBV7-3 to TRBJ2-7; TRBD1 matches 7 bases. Germline CDR1 and CDR2: SGHTA and FQGTGA. V lost 6 bases to trimming and J lost 12 bases; unmatched junction nucleotides: 11. The CDR3 covers 12 residues. The CDR3 sequence is CASRRTGEETYF. The CDR3 nucleotides are TGTGCCAGCAGAAGGACAGGCGAAGAGACGTACTTC. Full variable domain (remainder filled in from reference TRBV7-3 and TRBJ2-7): GAGVSQTPSNKVTEKGKYVELRCDPISGHTALYWYRQSLGQGPEFLIYFQGTGAADDSGLPNDRFFAVRPEGSVSTLKIQRTERGDSAVYLCASRRTGEETYFGPGTRLTVT.

This clonotype was counted at least ten times. The V call is TRBV6-1, the J call TRBJ2-1; D is perhaps TRBD2 (5 bases). There are 14 residues in the CDR3. Trimming took off 6 bases at V and 5 bases at J, with 14 bases between the two ends. The germline gives CDR1 MNHNS, CDR2 SASEGT. CDR3 region: CASSPFSVHNEQFF. The CDR3 DNA is TGTGCCAGCAGCCCGTTTAGCGTCCACAATGAGCAGTTCTTC.

The sample holds many counts of this clonotype. The chain combines TRBV18 with TRBJ1-2, with TRBD1 identical over 11 bases. CDR1 is KGHSH, CDR2 LQKENI, per germline. The CDR3 is 14 residues long. J gave up 5 bases and V 3 bases, and 2 bases lay outside the gene matches. The CDR3 region is CASSPGQGVYGYTF. The CDR3 bases are TGTGCCAGCTCACCGGGACAGGGGGTTTATGGCTACACCTTC.